These 3 T cell receptor beta chains were sequenced from one sample in a study of technical replicates of blood from a handful of donors (dated by TCRdb to the late 2010s). The protocol used for the library was the immunoSEQ multiplex PCR assay. TCRdb provides this immuneACCESS table in a form limited to in-frame rearrangements. Some clones are lacking; in checked studies, under half of them reflect an unresolved V gene, and why the rest are absent is not known. This sample gives tens of thousands of clones in total; 94% of them show up just once. The ten largest clones take up over 0.2% of the sample. The sequencing sample was made of T cells isolated from PBMCs. Receptors were obtained from a human donor in good health.

The chain carries TRBV25-1 and TRBJ1-2; TRBD1 is a possible D gene (5 bases). The germline CDR1 and CDR2 sequences are MGHDK and SYGVNS. The germline V and J ends were trimmed by 3 bases and 5 bases, with 19 bases remaining between them. CDR3 length: 16 amino acids. The DNA of the CDR3 is TGTGCCAGCAGTGACCCCCGGCAGGGCGAGTCGTATGGCTACACCTTC. Residues: CASSDPRQGESYGYTF.

This clone was observed a few times. The chain combines TRBV7-9 with TRBJ1-1, with D possibly being TRBD1 (6 bases). This CDR3 region has 16 residues. Trimming left V 5 bases short and J 4 bases short, with 20 bases between. Per the germline V gene, CDR1 is SEHNR and CDR2 is FQNEAQ (reference sequence). CDR3 region: CASSGWGTGWITEAFF. The CDR3 nucleotides read TGTGCCAGCAGCGGGTGGGGAACAGGGTGGATCACTGAAGCTTTCTTT.

The chain couples TRBV11-3 to TRBJ2-7, with 11 bases matching TRBD1. The CDR3 has 14 amino acids. Losses at the gene ends were 4 bases for V and 7 bases for J; bases not matched to a gene: 6. The germline V gene has CDR1 SGHNT and CDR2 YENEEA. CDR3 protein: CASSSGQGAWEQYF. CDR3 in DNA: TGTGCCAGCAGCTCCGGACAGGGGGCTTGGGAGCAGTACTTC.